Listed below are T cell receptor beta chains from one sample, sequenced in a study of T cell repertoires in cytomegalovirus infection. The antigens of these receptors remain unknown. MiXCR, run by TCRdb on the reads, gives a single entry per CDR3 protein. The sample lists about 570,000 distinct CDR3 sequences; approximately 40% were seen once. Sequences were derived from cultured PBMCs, sampled from culture after CMV antigen stimulation. These receptors all come from a human donor in good health (CMV status not recorded). Some clones in this sample may be carry-over from other donors' samples. Both conserved end residues are part of each CDR3. The order of the fields is D gene, V gene, J gene, clone size, CDR3 length, CDR3 DNA, CDR3 protein. The D gene is left open where the match is weak. Only some rows state a clone size, as once, few, many or a class for expanded clones.

-	TRBV27	TRBJ1-6	-	12	TGTGCCAGCAGCGAAGTTAATTCACCCCTCCACTTT	CASSEVNSPLHF
TRBD2	TRBV19	TRBJ2-5	few	16	TGTGCCAGTACCATAACCGGGACTAGCGGAAAAGAGACCCAGTACTTC	CASTITGTSGKETQYF
-	TRBV7-8	TRBJ1-6	many	14	TGTGCCAGCAGAGATCCGGGGGCAAATTCACCCCTCCACTTT	CASRDPGANSPLHF
-	TRBV6-2/TRBV6-3	TRBJ1-5	few	14	TGTGCCAGCAGGTCCGTATCGTGGGGTCAGCCCCAGCATTTT	CASRSVSWGQPQHF
TRBD2	TRBV7-8	TRBJ2-7	few	16	TGTGCCAGCAGCTTAAGGCGGGAGAGGAGCTCCTACGAGCAGTACTTC	CASSLRRERSSYEQYF
-	TRBV2	TRBJ1-2	-	16	TGTGCCAGCAGTGCCTATGACGGGGCAGGCGGCTATGGCTACACCTTC	CASSAYDGAGGYGYTF
-	TRBV27	TRBJ1-2	-	15	TGTGCCAGCAGTTTTTCAGGAGGGGTATCGTATGGCTACACCTTC	CASSFSGGVSYGYTF
-	TRBV11-1	TRBJ1-1	few	16	TGTGCCAGCAAATCATCCCACCAGGGATGGAACACTGAAGCTTTCTTT	CASKSSHQGWNTEAFF
-	TRBV20-1	TRBJ1-4	-	12	TGCAGTGCTACTGCAACTAATGAAAAACTGTTTTTT	CSATATNEKLFF
-	TRBV6-5	TRBJ1-2	-	13	TGTGCCAGCAGGCGGACAGCCAACTATGGCTACACCTTC	CASRRTANYGYTF
TRBD1	TRBV14	TRBJ1-4	-	13	TGTGCCAGCAGCCCGAGACAGGGCGAAAAACTGTTTTTT	CASSPRQGEKLFF
TRBD2	TRBV2	TRBJ2-3	-	15	TGTGCCAGCAGTGAGGCTAGCGGGAGAAGAGATACGCAGTATTTT	CASSEASGRRDTQYF
TRBD1	TRBV6-5	TRBJ1-5	-	14	TGTGCCAGCAGTCTGACAGGGGGCCGGGAGCCCCAGCATTTT	CASSLTGGREPQHF
-	TRBV7-2	TRBJ2-3	many	13	TGTGCCAGCAGCTTTCGGGGAGCAGATACGCAGTATTTT	CASSFRGADTQYF
-	TRBV7-2	TRBJ2-3	many	15	TGTGCCAGCAGCCCACAGGGGTGGGGGGCAGATACGCAGTATTTT	CASSPQGWGADTQYF
-	TRBV28	TRBJ1-3	few	14	TGTGCCAGCAGTTCAACCCAGACTGGAAACACCATATATTTT	CASSSTQTGNTIYF
-	TRBV11-2	TRBJ2-1	-	15	TGTGCCAGCAGCCCGAGGGGCTTCTCCTACAATGAGCAGTTCTTC	CASSPRGFSYNEQFF